This TCR beta chain was sequenced for a study of cytotoxic CD8 clonotypes in ibrutinib-treated CLL. Of note for this clone: The target antigen is unknown.

Study observations and caveats: At the start, clonality exceeded age-matched healthy donors and followed circulating CD8+ T-cell counts.

Profiling relied on immunoSEQ multiplex PCR, and the TCRdb table lists in-frame clones only, not all of them. The sample holds some 300,000 clones, roughly 80% seen once. With V trimmed by 5 bases and J by 6 bases, 9 bases remained unmatched. Germline V gene sequence: CDR1 SGHAT, CDR2 FQNNGV. This CDR3 has 14 amino acids. This sequence originates from a human donor with chronic lymphocytic leukemia. The genes are TRBV11-2 and TRBJ2-7; 8 positions match TRBD1. Source: PBMCs, taken before ibrutinib treatment. CDR3 nucleotide sequence: TGTGCCAGCAGCCCGGGGCAGGGGGCGGGCGAGCAGTACTTC. It is translated as CASSPGQGAGEQYF.